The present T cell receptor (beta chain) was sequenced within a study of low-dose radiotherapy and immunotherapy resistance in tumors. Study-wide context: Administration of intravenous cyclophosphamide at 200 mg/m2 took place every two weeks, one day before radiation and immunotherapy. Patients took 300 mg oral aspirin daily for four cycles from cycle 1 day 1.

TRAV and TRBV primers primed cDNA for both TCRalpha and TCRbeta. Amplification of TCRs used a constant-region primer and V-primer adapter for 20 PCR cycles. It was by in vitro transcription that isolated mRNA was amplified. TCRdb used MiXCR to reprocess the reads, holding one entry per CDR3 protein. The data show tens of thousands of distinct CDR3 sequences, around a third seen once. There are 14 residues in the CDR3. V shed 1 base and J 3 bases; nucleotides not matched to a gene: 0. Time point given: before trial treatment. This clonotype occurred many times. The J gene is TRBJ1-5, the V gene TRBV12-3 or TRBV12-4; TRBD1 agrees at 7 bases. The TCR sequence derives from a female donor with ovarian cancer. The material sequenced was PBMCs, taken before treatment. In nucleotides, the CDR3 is TGTGCCAGCAGTTTAGAGGGGGCCAATCAGCCCCAGCATTTT. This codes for CASSLEGANQPQHF.